The 2 T cell receptor beta chains reported below all come from one sample, sequenced in a study of blood T cell repertoires in COVID-19. Here immunoSEQ multiplex PCR was the method, and the copy in TCRdb shows in-frame clones only, minus some. The data contain a few hundred thousand clones, roughly 88% of them singletons. Sample: PBMCs or T cells enriched from blood (not recorded which). The receptors shown here come from a woman aged 50 to 60 who had recovered from COVID-19.

This chain connects TRBV7-2 to TRBJ1-4; TRBD1 matches at 7 bases. CDR3 size: 15 residues. CDR1 SGHTA and CDR2 FQGNSA come from the germline V gene. V dropped 0 bases and J dropped 7; count of bases not matched to a gene: 5. This chain's CDR3 is CASSLARDSREKLFF. CDR3 sequence (DNA): TGTGCCAGCAGCTTAGCGCGGGACAGCCGTGAAAAACTGTTTTTT.

There are a few counts of this clone. J is TRBJ2-7 and V is TRBV13; the match to TRBD2 covers 14 bases. Germline CDR1 reads PRHDT; CDR2 reads FYEKMQ (reference sequence). The CDR3 totals 18 residues. V shed 3 bases and J 3 bases; nucleotides not matched to a gene: 10. The CDR3 reads CASSFRGLAGENVYEQYF. Written as DNA, the CDR3 is TGTGCCAGCAGCTTTAGGGGACTAGCGGGGGAAAATGTCTACGAGCAGTACTTC.